The 31 T cell receptor beta chains presented below share a single source sample, sequenced in a study of T cell repertoires in cytomegalovirus infection. Each CDR3 protein gets one entry after TCRdb re-called the reads with MiXCR. This sample has 250,000 or so distinct CDR3 sequences, with roughly an eighth found just once. Sequencing was carried out using PBMCs. These receptors all stem from a human donor in good health (CMV status not recorded). Some clones in this sample may be carry-over from other donors' samples.

The chain recombines TRBV5-1 with TRBJ2-7, with D perhaps assigned TRBD1 or TRBD2 (5 bases each). The CDR3 loop spans 15 amino acids. Deletions cut 4 bases from V and 2 bases from J, with 16 bases between. CDR1 and CDR2 (germline): SGHRS, YFSETQ. The DNA for the CDR3 is TGCGCCAGCAGCCCGACAGTCCACGGGGCCTACGAGCAGTACTTC. Residues: CASSPTVHGAYEQYF.

This clonotype has a count of ten or more. The chain couples TRBV28 to TRBJ2-7; 11 bases fit TRBD2. The germline V gene encodes CDR1 MDHEN and CDR2 SYDVKM. V lost 5 bases to trimming and J lost 6 bases; unmatched junction nucleotides: 15. The CDR3 is 17 residues long. CDR3 sequence (DNA): TGTGCCAGCAGTCCCCCCGGACTAGCGGGTACCGGAGGCGAGCAGTACTTC. Translating gives CASSPPGLAGTGGEQYF.

This clonotype was recorded at least ten times. The chain is built from TRBV6-2 or TRBV6-3 and TRBJ1-1; 7 bases are shared with TRBD1. The CDR3 covers 16 residues. J lost 0 bases, V lost 5 bases, and 9 bases had no gene match. Looked up from germline, CDR1 is MNHEY and CDR2 is SVGEGT. This CDR3 is CASSRQGQLMNTEAFF. CDR3 bases: TGTGCCAGCAGTCGACAGGGACAGCTCATGAACACTGAAGCTTTCTTT.

J is TRBJ2-5 and V is TRBV5-6, with 13 bases fitting TRBD2. From germline, CDR1 is SGHDT and CDR2 YYEEEE. The length of the CDR3 is 16 residues. J was trimmed by 5 bases and V by 0 bases; bases with no gene match: 4. This chain's CDR3 is CASSLGTSGSRETQYF. The CDR3 nucleotides read TGTGCCAGCAGCTTGGGGACTAGCGGGAGCCGGGAGACCCAGTACTTC. Full variable domain (outside the CDR3, taken from reference TRBV5-6 and TRBJ2-5): DAGVTQSPTHLIKTRGQQVTLRCSPKSGHDTVSWYQQALGQGPQFIFQYYEEEERQRGNFPDRFSGHQFPNYSSELNVNALLLGDSALYLCASSLGTSGSRETQYFGPGTRLLVL.

Ten or more counts support this clonotype. This chain uses TRBV5-1 with TRBJ2-1; possible D gene TRBD2, 5 bases. Trimming removed 4 bases at V and 4 bases at J, with 15 bases between. Germline lookup yields CDR1 SGHRS and CDR2 YFSETQ. The CDR3 consists of 15 residues. Written as DNA, the CDR3 is TGCGCCAGCAGCCCCAGGACTGGACGGTACAATGAGCAGTTCTTC. It is translated as CASSPRTGRYNEQFF.

This clonotype was detected only a few times. This chain links TRBV6-2 or TRBV6-3 with TRBJ1-6; TRBD1 is a possible D gene (6 bases). The V end was cut by 2 bases, the J end by 7 bases, with 15 bases between. CDR3 length equals 16 residues. Germline V gene data show CDR1 as MNHEY and CDR2 as SVGEGT. CDR3 coding DNA: TGTGCCAGCAGTTACCGGACAGCGGGGGTCAATTCACCCCTCCACTTT. Protein: CASSYRTAGVNSPLHF.

This sequence joins TRBV14 and TRBJ2-5; no clear D gene. With 0 bases removed from V and 4 bases from J, the gap between germline ends came to 12 bases. CDR3 length: 15 residues. Germline V gene data show CDR1 as SGHDN and CDR2 as FVKESK. The CDR3 coding sequence is TGTGCCAGCAGCCAAGACTCCGTAGTGGGAGAGACCCAGTACTTC. Encoded protein: CASSQDSVVGETQYF.

This clonotype showed up just a few times. V is TRBV2 and J is TRBJ2-5; D might be TRBD2 (6 bases). This CDR3 spans 16 amino acids. From germline, CDR1 is SNHLY and CDR2 FYNNEI. V gave up 6 bases and J gave up 1 base, with 18 bases separating them. CDR3 region: CASRSPLDYFQETQYF. The CDR3 nucleotides read TGTGCCAGCAGATCCCCGTTGGACTACTTCCAAGAGACCCAGTACTTC.

This clonotype was counted at least ten times. The chain couples TRBV2 to TRBJ2-2, with 11 bases fitting TRBD1. Germline CDR1 SNHLY, CDR2 FYNNEI. Trimming removed 7 bases from V and 5 bases from J; junction bases left unmatched: 24. CDR3 size: 21 residues. The CDR3 is CASTLPDRGRELNPRTGELFF. The CDR3 DNA sequence: TGTGCCAGCACCCTACCGGACAGGGGGCGCGAGTTAAACCCCAGGACCGGGGAGCTGTTTTTT.

This clonotype was seen more than once but under ten times. This chain uses TRBV3-1 with TRBJ2-1; D gene ambiguous. With 5 bases removed from V and 4 bases from J, the gap between germline ends came to 15 bases. This CDR3 comprises 15 residues. Germline loops: CDR1 LGHDT, CDR2 YNNKEL (reference sequence). The CDR3 loop reads CASSTDTLHYNEQFF. In DNA, the CDR3 is TGTGCCAGCAGCACCGACACACTACATTACAATGAGCAGTTCTTC.

This clonotype has ten or more counts. This chain links TRBV25-1 with TRBJ2-1, with 11 bases that match TRBD2. Germline V gene sequence: CDR1 MGHDK, CDR2 SYGVNS. V shed 7 bases, J shed 0 bases, and the junction held 11 bases outside the gene matches. There are 18 residues in the CDR3. The CDR3 is CASTHSGGAFISYNEQFF. The CDR3, as DNA: TGTGCCAGCACCCATAGCGGGGGGGCCTTTATCTCCTACAATGAGCAGTTCTTC.

In this sample, this clonotype turned up many times. CDR3: CSVEKGTGGVYGYTF. CDR3 nucleotide sequence: TGCAGCGTTGAGAAAGGGACAGGGGGCGTCTATGGCTACACCTTC. V is TRBV29-1 and J is TRBJ1-2; 12 bases line up with TRBD1. CDR1 and CDR2 from the germline V gene are SQVTM and ANQGSEA. The CDR3 covers 15 residues. After removal of 3 bases from V and 4 bases from J, the junction contained 6 bases not matched to a gene.

This clonotype occurred a few times. The chain combines TRBV12-3 or TRBV12-4 with TRBJ2-5; the D call may be TRBD1 or TRBD2 (5 bases each). The CDR3 sequence is 16 residues long. V was cut by 3 bases and J by 1 base, with 15 bases left in between. The CDR3 reads CASSFYGGGIQETQYF. The CDR3 DNA reads as TGTGCCAGCAGTTTTTATGGGGGTGGGATCCAAGAGACCCAGTACTTC.

This clonotype was counted many times. This chain uses TRBV19 with TRBJ1-5, with a possible D match to TRBD1 (6 bases). The V gene's germline CDR1 is LNHDA and CDR2 SQIVND (reference sequence). V lost 9 bases to trimming and J lost 2 bases, with 17 bases between them. CDR3 size: 15 residues. CDR3 in DNA: TGTGCCAGCGTTGACAGGTCGGGGGGCAATCAGCCCCAGCATTTT. The encoded protein is CASVDRSGGNQPQHF. The complete variable domain, with remaining parts taken from reference TRBV19 and TRBJ1-5, reads DGGITQSPKYLFRKEGQNVTLSCEQNLNHDAMYWYRQDPGQGLRLIYYSQIVNDFQKGDIAEGYSVSREKKESFPLTVTSAQKNPTAFYLCASVDRSGGNQPQHFGDGTRLSIL.

This clonotype was seen many times. This chain connects TRBV6-1 to TRBJ2-2; D possibly matches TRBD1 or TRBD2 (6 bases each). The germline gives CDR1 MNHNS, CDR2 SASEGT. CDR3 length: 16 amino acids. Trimming removed 5 bases from V and 2 bases from J, with 15 bases in between. The CDR3 spells CASSQRGLPNTGELFF. The CDR3 DNA sequence: TGTGCCAGCAGTCAACGGGGGCTTCCCAACACCGGGGAGCTGTTTTTT.

This chain connects TRBV28 to TRBJ1-1; D is unclear. In germline, CDR1 is MDHEN, CDR2 SYDVKM. With 5 bases removed from V and 5 bases from J, the gap between germline ends came to 15 bases. This CDR3 is built from 14 residues. In nucleotides, the CDR3 is TGTGCCAGCAGTCTAGCTGCGGGCTGGACTGAAGCTTTCTTT. The encoded protein is CASSLAAGWTEAFF.

This chain joins TRBV7-8 and TRBJ2-7; no clear D gene. From germline, CDR1 is SGHVS and CDR2 FQNEAQ. The CDR3 loop spans 15 amino acids. Trimming cost V 1 base and J 2 bases, with 12 bases left between them. The CDR3 region is CASSLDSRYTYEQYF. The CDR3 DNA reads as TGTGCCAGCAGCTTAGACTCCAGGTACACCTACGAGCAGTACTTC.

This clonotype was seen only a few times. V gene TRBV20-1 combines with J gene TRBJ1-5; unclear D gene. The length of the CDR3 is 12 residues. Trimming removed 2 bases at V and 4 bases at J, with 6 bases between. Germline CDR1 and CDR2: DFQATT and SNEGSKA (reference sequence). CDR3 in amino acids: CSARMGNQPQHF. The CDR3 DNA sequence: TGCAGTGCTAGAATGGGTAATCAGCCCCAGCATTTT.

This clonotype occurred many times. Here the CDR3 DNA reads TGTGCCAGCAGCGTACAGGGTAGATTAAACACTGAAGCTTTCTTT. Translation gives CASSVQGRLNTEAFF. The chain combines TRBV7-8 with TRBJ1-1, with D perhaps matching TRBD1 (6 bases). Germline V gene data show CDR1 as SGHVS and CDR2 as FQNEAQ. Trimming took 5 bases from V and 2 from J, leaving 15 bases between them. This CDR3 region has 15 residues.

This clonotype came up many times. The chain uses TRBV7-9 and TRBJ1-6; 7 bases align to TRBD1. Looked up from germline, CDR1 is SEHNR and CDR2 is FQNEAQ (reference sequence). The CDR3 is 15 amino acids. V lost 5 bases, J lost 6 bases, and 7 bases stayed unmatched. CDR3 nucleotide sequence: TGTGCCAGCAGCCCGACAGGGTTGTCTAATTCACCCCTCCACTTT. Its translation: CASSPTGLSNSPLHF.

At least ten counts were recorded for this clonotype. The chain is built from TRBV7-2 and TRBJ1-1; D not resolved. The CDR3 has 15 residues. Per germline, CDR1 SGHTA and CDR2 FQGNSA. V was cut by 4 bases and J by 0 bases, with 12 bases left in between. Here the CDR3 reads CASSSNGVMNTEAFF. DNA of the CDR3: TGTGCCAGCAGCTCCAACGGGGTCATGAACACTGAAGCTTTCTTT.

CDR3 region: CASSTTGTPKVELFF. CDR3 in DNA: TGTGCCAGTAGCACCACAGGGACCCCCAAGGTGGAACTGTTTTTT. The rearrangement uses TRBV19 and TRBJ1-4; D perhaps matches TRBD1 (6 bases). V was shortened by 6 bases and J by 12 bases, with 23 bases between the two germline ends. Germline CDR1 LNHDA, CDR2 SQIVND (reference sequence). This CDR3 contains 15 residues.

As regards this clonotype: The junction and the germline gene differ at one end; a read error may be behind it. This chain joins TRBV15 and TRBJ2-7; D remains unclear. This CDR3 spans 12 amino acids. The germline V gene has CDR1 LNHNV and CDR2 YYDKDF (reference sequence). The CDR3 spells CATSRDGQAPHF. CDR3 coding DNA: TGTGCCACCAGCAGAGATGGGCAGGCCCCGCACTTC.

This clonotype was found many times. Here the CDR3 DNA reads TGTGCCAGTAGTAGGAGGGAGGGCCGAGAGACCCAGTACTTC. This translates into CASSRREGRETQYF. The gene calls are TRBV19 and TRBJ2-5; 7 bases are shared with TRBD2. The CDR3 has 14 amino acids. Germline V gene lookup returns CDR1 LNHDA and CDR2 SQIVND (reference sequence). Trimming took 4 bases from V and 4 from J; bases not matched to a gene: 6.

CDR3 region: CASSIGSDSYEQYF. The CDR3 DNA sequence: TGTGCCAGTAGTATTGGATCGGATTCCTACGAGCAGTACTTC. The chain couples TRBV19 to TRBJ2-7; D ambiguous. Trimming pared 3 bases from V and 1 base from J, leaving 10 bases between. The CDR3 contains 14 residues. Germline V gene data show CDR1 as LNHDA and CDR2 as SQIVND (reference sequence).

This clonotype was seen ten or more times. This rearrangement joins TRBV7-2 to TRBJ1-1; a weak D match, TRBD1 (5 bases). The germline V gene encodes CDR1 SGHTA and CDR2 FQGNSA. The CDR3 runs to 12 residues. Trimming pared 3 bases from V and 11 bases from J, leaving 13 bases between. The CDR3 region has the DNA TGTGCCAGCAGCTTGGGGGACCCGTGGGCTTTCTTT. The encoded protein is CASSLGDPWAFF.

This clonotype was seen many times. This sequence joins TRBV7-9 and TRBJ1-5, with D hard to call. V shed 5 bases and J shed 5 bases, with 13 bases lying between them. The length of the CDR3 is 14 residues. Germline V gene data show CDR1 as SEHNR and CDR2 as FQNEAQ (reference sequence). CDR3 protein: CASSLDGEYQPQHF. DNA of the CDR3: TGTGCCAGCAGCCTTGACGGCGAGTATCAGCCCCAGCATTTT.

This clonotype was observed at least ten times. The chain links TRBV7-3 to TRBJ2-2; D is unresolved. Germline values: CDR1 SGHTA, CDR2 FQGTGA. This CDR3 has 14 residues. V was cut by 0 bases and J by 4 bases, with 6 bases left in between. The DNA for the CDR3 is TGTGCCAGCAGCTTAACAATGAGCACCGGGGAGCTGTTTTTT. Protein: CASSLTMSTGELFF.

This clonotype was observed many times. The chain couples TRBV11-2 to TRBJ2-7; perhaps TRBD1 as D (5 bases). This CDR3 has 14 amino acids. Deletions cut 1 base from V and 6 bases from J, with 13 bases between. Germline V gives CDR1 SGHAT, CDR2 FQNNGV. CDR3 residues: CASSLAPGSGEQYF. DNA for the CDR3: TGTGCCAGCAGCTTAGCCCCAGGGTCGGGCGAGCAGTACTTC.

This clonotype was seen many times. This rearrangement joins TRBV28 to TRBJ2-5; D is possibly TRBD2 (5 bases). Looked up from germline, CDR1 is MDHEN and CDR2 is SYDVKM. The CDR3 is made up of 13 amino acids. V was trimmed by 6 bases and J by 7 bases, leaving 15 bases between them. DNA of the CDR3: TGTGCCAGCAGCCCCCCAGCGGCCCGGACCCAGTACTTC. Translated, it gives CASSPPAARTQYF.

This clonotype has at least ten counts. This chain links TRBV5-1 with TRBJ2-5, with 14 bases fitting TRBD2. There are 16 residues in the CDR3. Germline V CDR1 and CDR2: SGHRS, YFSETQ. J was trimmed by 4 bases and V by 4 bases; bases with no gene match: 6. CDR3 protein: CASSPQTSGGGETQYF. The CDR3 coding sequence is TGCGCCAGCAGCCCCCAGACTAGCGGGGGGGGAGAGACCCAGTACTTC. Filled out from reference TRBV5-1 and TRBJ2-5, the complete variable domain reads KAGVTQTPRYLIKTRGQQVTLSCSPISGHRSVSWYQQTPGQGLQFLFEYFSETQRNKGNFPGRFSGRQFSNSRSEMNVSTLELGDSALYLCASSPQTSGGGETQYFGPGTRLLVL.